The 12 T cell receptor beta chains below were found in one sample sequenced in a study of blood T cell repertoires in COVID-19. TCRdb's copy holds only in-frame clones and misses some; the assay was immunoSEQ multiplex PCR. Among about 98,000 clones listed, 65% to 85% were seen once. The sample consisted of peripheral blood. Source of these receptors: an elderly woman with acute or convalescent COVID-19.

In this sample, this clone turned up a few times. The CDR3 DNA reads as TGTGCCAGCAGTAGCCGGGACAGCATTAATTCACCCCTCCACTTT. As protein: CASSSRDSINSPLHF. The J gene is TRBJ1-6, the V gene TRBV27; 7 nucleotides line up with TRBD1. Losses at the gene ends were 5 bases for V and 6 bases for J; bases not matched to a gene: 7. Germline CDR1 MNHEY, CDR2 SMNVEV (reference sequence). CDR3 length: 15 amino acids.

This clone was observed a few times. V gene TRBV5-1 combines with J gene TRBJ2-1; weak D call: TRBD2 (6 bases). The CDR3 loop spans 14 amino acids. Per germline, CDR1 SGHRS and CDR2 YFSETQ. V was trimmed by 4 bases and J by 10 bases, leaving 18 bases between them. The CDR3 loop is CASSQGLQGLEQFF. The DNA of the CDR3 is TGCGCCAGCAGCCAGGGACTCCAGGGATTAGAGCAGTTCTTC.

This clone was observed once. The chain is built from TRBV7-9 and TRBJ1-1; TRBD1 might be the D (5 bases). CDR3 size: 13 residues. The germline V and J ends were trimmed by 4 bases and 1 base, with 7 bases remaining between them. The germline V gene has CDR1 SEHNR and CDR2 FQNEAQ (reference sequence). As DNA, the CDR3 is TGTGCCAGCAGCTCGGGGGGGAACACTGAAGCTTTCTTT. Amino acid sequence: CASSSGGNTEAFF.

The gene calls are TRBV6-2 or TRBV6-3 and TRBJ2-2, with 9 bases that match TRBD1. The V and J ends lost 2 bases and 4 bases, in that order; junction bases with no gene match: 2. Per germline, CDR1 MNHEY and CDR2 SVGEGT. The CDR3 loop spans 15 amino acids. The CDR3 nucleotides are TGTGCCAGCAGTTACACGACAGGGGGCACCGGGGAGCTGTTTTTT. Translating it yields CASSYTTGGTGELFF.

The chain employs TRBV28 and TRBJ1-5; D not certain. Germline CDR1 and CDR2: MDHEN and SYDVKM. The CDR3 extends over 16 amino acids. The V end was cut by 6 bases, the J end by 5 bases, with 20 bases between. Here the CDR3 reads CASRKPLPLKDQPQHF. The CDR3 coding sequence is TGTGCCAGCAGAAAGCCTCTCCCGCTTAAAGATCAGCCCCAGCATTTT.

The chain employs TRBV28 and TRBJ2-7; D gene uncertain. The CDR3 length is 11 residues. Germline values: CDR1 MDHEN, CDR2 SYDVKM. The V end lost 4 bases, the J end lost 7 bases, and 8 bases lay between the germline ends. CDR3 sequence (DNA): TGTGCCAGCAGTTCCCCCAGAGAGCAGTACTTC. As protein: CASSSPREQYF. The entire variable domain, with the rest obtained from reference TRBV28 and TRBJ2-7, is as follows: DVKVTQSSRYLVKRTGEKVFLECVQDMDHENMFWYRQDPGLGLRLIYFSYDVKMKEKGDIPEGYSVSREKKERFSLILESASTNQTSMYLCASSSPREQYFGPGTRLTVT.

The chain links TRBV6-2 or TRBV6-3 to TRBJ1-2, with a possible D match to TRBD1 (5 bases). This CDR3 is built from 13 residues. CDR1 is MNHEY and CDR2 is SVGEGT in the germline V gene. The germline V and J ends were trimmed by 2 bases and 3 bases, with 7 bases remaining between them. CDR3 nucleotides: TGTGCCAGCAGTTACAGACAGCACTATGGCTACACCTTC. As protein: CASSYRQHYGYTF.

V gene TRBV6-6 combines with J gene TRBJ2-7, with D unclear. CDR3 length equals 12 residues. The germline CDR1 and CDR2 sequences are MNHNY and SVGAGI (reference sequence). The germline V and J ends were trimmed by 5 bases and 3 bases, with 8 bases remaining between them. CDR3 nucleotides: TGTGCCAGCAGTCCAGGTAACTACGAGCAGTACTTC. Translation gives CASSPGNYEQYF.

This clone was seen just once. The V and J genes are TRBV7-2 and TRBJ1-1; D gene ambiguous. The length of the CDR3 is 12 residues. V lost 3 bases and J lost 2, with 4 bases in between. CDR1 and CDR2 (germline): SGHTA, FQGNSA. For the CDR3, the DNA is TGTGCCAGCAGCTTTAAAAACACTGAAGCTTTCTTT. Its protein product is CASSFKNTEAFF.

This chain links TRBV18 with TRBJ1-4, with a possible D match to TRBD1 (5 bases). Trimming shortened V by 0 bases and J by 4 bases, and 9 bases separated the two germline ends. This CDR3 contains 15 residues. Germline V gives CDR1 KGHSH, CDR2 LQKENI. CDR3 region: CASSPPGRNNEKLFF. DNA of the CDR3: TGTGCCAGCTCACCACCGGGGCGGAATAATGAAAAACTGTTTTTT.

CDR3 in DNA: TGTGCCAGCAGTCCCCCCCGGATCAGGATAGGCCAAGAGACCCAGTACTTC. It codes for CASSPPRIRIGQETQYF. V and J are TRBV28 and TRBJ2-5; D not certain. CDR3 length: 17 amino acids. CDR1 and CDR2 (germline): MDHEN, SYDVKM. V lost 5 bases to trimming and J lost 1 base, with 20 bases between them.

The V call is TRBV28, the J call TRBJ2-1; D may be TRBD2 (6 bases). Germline V gives CDR1 MDHEN, CDR2 SYDVKM. The CDR3 extends over 15 amino acids. Trimming removed 4 bases from V and 0 bases from J, with 10 bases in between. DNA for the CDR3: TGTGCCAGCAGTTCTGCCGGGAGCTCCTACAATGAGCAGTTCTTC. Its translation is CASSSAGSSYNEQFF.